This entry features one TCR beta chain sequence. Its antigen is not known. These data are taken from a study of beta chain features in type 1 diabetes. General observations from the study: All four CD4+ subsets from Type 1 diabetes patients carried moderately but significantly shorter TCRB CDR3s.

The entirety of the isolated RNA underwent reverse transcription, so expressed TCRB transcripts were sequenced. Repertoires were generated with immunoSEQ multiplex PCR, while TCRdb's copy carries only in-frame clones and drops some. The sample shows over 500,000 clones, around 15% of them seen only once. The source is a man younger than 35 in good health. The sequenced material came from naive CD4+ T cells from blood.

The CDR3 protein is CASRPAGGNEQYF. The DNA of the CDR3 is TGTGCCAGCAGACCCGCAGGAGGGAACGAGCAGTACTTC. V gene TRBV7-9 combines with J gene TRBJ2-7; D may be TRBD2 (6 bases). The V end was cut by 6 bases, the J end by 5 bases, with 14 bases between. CDR1 and CDR2 (germline): SEHNR, FQNEAQ (reference sequence). The CDR3 is 13 residues long.